The clone carrying this T cell receptor beta chain was seen repeatedly, ten times or more. The entry originates in a study of molecular identifiers for immune sequencing clone quantification. Naive CD8 libraries used about 17,000 to 1,000,000 sorted cells and 10%, 30% or 50% RNA. Trimming took 4 bases from V and 1 from J; bases not matched to a gene: 6. The length of the CDR3 is 15 residues. Germline V CDR1 and CDR2: MGHRA, YSYEKL. Previously described methods and listed TCR primers were used for bulk TCR libraries. TCRdb re-called the PCR reads with MiXCR, one entry per CDR3 protein. The sample has about 300,000 distinct CDR3 sequences; about a fifth are singletons.

The sample consisted of naive CD8+ T cells from blood, with Jurkat cell RNA spiked in. Subset: FACS-sorted CD8+CD4-CCR7+CD45RA+ naive T cells. The clonotype comes from a human donor in good health. Some libraries in this study had Jurkat cell RNA spiked in. The chain uses TRBV4-1 and TRBJ2-5, with 7 positions matching TRBD1. The CDR3 here is CASSPFRDSQETQYF. DNA for the CDR3: TGCGCCAGCAGCCCGTTTAGGGACAGCCAAGAGACCCAGTACTTC.